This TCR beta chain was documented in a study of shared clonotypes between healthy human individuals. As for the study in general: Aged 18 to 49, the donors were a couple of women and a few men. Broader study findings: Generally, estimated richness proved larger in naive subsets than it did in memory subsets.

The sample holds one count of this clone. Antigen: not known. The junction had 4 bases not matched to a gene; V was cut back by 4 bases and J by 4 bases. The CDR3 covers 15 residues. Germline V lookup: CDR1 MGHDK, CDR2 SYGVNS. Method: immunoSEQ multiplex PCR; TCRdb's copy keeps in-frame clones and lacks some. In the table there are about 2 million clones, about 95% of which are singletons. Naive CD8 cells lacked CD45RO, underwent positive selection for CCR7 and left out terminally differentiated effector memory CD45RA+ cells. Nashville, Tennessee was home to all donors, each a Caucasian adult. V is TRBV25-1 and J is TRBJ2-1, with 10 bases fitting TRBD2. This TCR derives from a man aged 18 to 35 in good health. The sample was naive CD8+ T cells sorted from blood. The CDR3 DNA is TGTGCCAGCAGTGGAAGCGGGGGGGATTACAATGAGCAGTTCTTC. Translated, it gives CASSGSGGDYNEQFF.